A selection of T cell receptor delta chains follows, all from one sample in a study of gamma-delta T cells after stem cell transplantation. TCRdb reran clone calling via CATT on the RT-PCR reads. The data contain more than 2,000 delta-chain clones, less than 45% of them seen just once; the ten biggest clones take up roughly 15%. Sequenced: gamma-delta T cells. These receptor sequences come from a human donor. It is not recorded whose cells these are; they may come from a transplant donor. Both conserved end residues are part of each CDR3. D genes are given only for firm matches. The listing skips clone size in some rows; elsewhere it reads once, few, many or a size class.

V,J,size,D,DNA,CDR3
TRDV2,TRDJ1,-,TRDD3,TGTGCCTGTGACACAGTCGGACTGGGGGATACCCCACTTGAGGCTCCAGGTAAACTCATCTTT,CACDTVGLGDTPLEAPGKLIF
TRDV2,TRDJ1,few,TRDD3,TGTGCCTGTGACCCGGTACTGGGGGATAAGAGTCGGACCGATAAACTCATCTTT,CACDPVLGDKSRTDKLIF
TRDV2,TRDJ1,-,-,TGTGCCTGTGACGCCATTCCATATGGTGTGGGAAGCGGTGGCACCGATACACTCATCTTT,CACDAIPYGVGSGGTDTLIF
TRDV2,TRDJ1,few,TRDD3,TGTGCCTGTGACAAACTGGGGGGTACTAACACCGATAAACTCATCTTT,CACDKLGGTNTDKLIF
TRDV2,TRDJ3,few,TRDD3,TGTGCCTGTGACACGGTGGGGGATACCGTCCCCTCCTGGGACACCCGACAGATGTTTTTC,CACDTVGDTVPSWDTRQMFF
TRDV2,TRDJ3,few,-,TGTGCCTGTGACACGGTAGCAAGCTCCTGGGACACCCGACAGATGTTTTTC,CACDTVASSWDTRQMFF
TRDV2,TRDJ1,-,TRDD3,TGTGCCTGTGACACCGTGGCTTCCCACGTCAAGGGGGATATGTTGGGCGATAAACTCATCTTT,CACDTVASHVKGDMLGDKLIF
TRDV2,TRDJ1,large,TRDD3,TGTGCCTGTGACAACGTCGTACTGGGGGATACGGCGTACACCGATAAACTCATCTTT,CACDNVVLGDTAYTDKLIF
TRDV2,TRDJ1,few,TRDD3,TGTGCCTGTGACGTACTGGGGGATACGGCCCGAAAACTCATCTTT,CACDVLGDTARKLIF
TRDV2,TRDJ1,once,TRDD3,TGTGCCTGTGACATCACCCCCTACTGGGGGATACGCACCGATAAACTCATCTTT,CACDITPYWGIRTDKLIF
TRDV2,TRDJ1,-,-,TGTGCCTGTGACGGGGTGAGGGGCCCTGGAAAAGGCACCGATAAACTCATCTTT,CACDGVRGPGKGTDKLIF
TRDV2,TRDJ1,-,TRDD3,TGTGCCTGTGACCAACTGGGGGCTGGAGGTAAACTCATCTTT,CACDQLGAGGKLIF
TRDV2,TRDJ1,-,TRDD3,TGTGCCTGTGACCGGGTGGGGGACGCCGATAAACCCATCTTT,CACDRVGDADKPIF
TRDV2,TRDJ1,-,-,TGTGCCTGTGACACTCATCTAAGGCTGGTGGTGTTCACCGATAAACTCATCTTT,CACDTHLRLVVFTDKLIF
TRDV2,TRDJ1,-,TRDD3,TGTGCCTGTGACACCGCCAGTACTGGGGGATACCGGTACACCGATAAACTCATCTTT,CACDTASTGGYRYTDKLIF
TRDV2,TRDJ1,-,-,TGTGCCTGTGATTCCCTCGGGGCCGGTCCTAAATACGCGACTGCCCGGGATGGTGGGGTCGATAAACTCATCTTT,CACDSLGAGPKYATARDGGVDKLIF
TRDV2,TRDJ1,few,TRDD3,TGTGCCTGTGACGGAATAACACTGGGGGATAGTCCCTCGTCCGATAAACTCATCTTT,CACDGITLGDSPSSDKLIF
TRDV2,TRDJ1,few,TRDD3,TGTGCCTGTGACCCCTTGCCTCCTCCCATTCCCCGCAACATTACGGGTACTGGGGGAAAGCTCATCTTT,CACDPLPPPIPRNITGTGGKLIF
TRDV2,TRDJ1,-,TRDD3,TGTGCCTGTGACACAATACCTACTGGGGGACAGTACACCGATAAACTCATCTTT,CACDTIPTGGQYTDKLIF
TRDV2,TRDJ3,-,-,TGTGCCTGTGACACCTTGGGGATGCGCGCGGTTTCCTGTGACACCCGACCGATGTTTTTC,CACDTLGMRAVSCDTRPMFF
TRDV2,TRDJ1,-,TRDD3,TGTGCCTGTGACACCGTTGGGGGACTGGGGGAGTCGTACACCGATAAGCTCATCTTT,CACDTVGGLGESYTDKLIF
TRDV2,TRDJ1,medium-sized,-,TGTGCCTGTGACCCGGTACTGTCTGATAAACTCATCTTT,CACDPVLSDKLIF
TRDV2,TRDJ1,-,-,TGTGCCTGTGACGCCGTAGATAATGGGGACAAGTACACCGATAAACTCATCTTT,CACDAVDNGDKYTDKLIF
TRDV2,TRDJ1,-,-,TGTGCCTGTGACACCGTCGCTGGGGAATACGGTGGGTACACCGATAAACTCATCTTT,CACDTVAGEYGGYTDKLIF
TRDV2,TRDJ1,few,-,TGTGCCTGTGACTCTCTAGGGGGAAACACCGATAAACTCATCTTT,CACDSLGGNTDKLIF
TRDV2,TRDJ1,-,-,TGTGCCTGTGACGTTCTCGGTAATACTGGGAGCCACCGCAAAGGAGACCCCGATAAACTCATCTTT,CACDVLGNTGSHRKGDPDKLIF
TRDV2,TRDJ1,-,-,TGTGCCTGTGACACTCGACTCTCCTACGCACGACACACCGATAAACTCATCTTT,CACDTRLSYARHTDKLIF
TRDV2,TRDJ1,few,-,TGTGCCTGTGACCCCCTGGGGATTCCGGTTGGGGGCACCGATAAACTCATCTTT,CACDPLGIPVGGTDKLIF
TRDV2,TRDJ1,medium-sized,-,TGTGCCTGTGACACTCTGGGGATCTACACCGATAAACTCATCTTT,CACDTLGIYTDKLIF
TRDV2,TRDJ1,-,-,TGTGCCTGTGACCCGGTCATGGGGAGGGACTCGGATCGGCAAATCCGTTTCCTCGATAAACTCATCTTT,CACDPVMGRDSDRQIRFLDKLIF
TRDV2,TRDJ1,-,TRDD3,TGTGCCTGTGACTGGCTTAGTGCTGGGGGAAGGTACACCGATAAACTAATCTTT,CACDWLSAGGRYTDKLIF
TRDV2,TRDJ1,few,-,TGTGCCTGTGACCCCTGGGATAGGTCTGGTAATAAACTCATCTTT,CACDPWDRSGNKLIF
TRDV2,TRDJ1,-,-,TGTGCCTGTGACACCGTCGGGGAATACGATAAACTCATCTTT,CACDTVGEYDKLIF
TRDV2,TRDJ1,few,TRDD3,TGTGCCTGTGACACCCTGATGGAAGGTACTGGGGGGTACACCGATAAACTCATCTTT,CACDTLMEGTGGYTDKLIF
TRDV2,TRDJ1,large,TRDD3,TGTGCCTGTGACACGCTTATCCCGATGGAGTGGGGGATGCGCACCGATAAACTCATCTTT,CACDTLIPMEWGMRTDKLIF
TRDV2,TRDJ3,-,TRDD3,TGTGCCTGTGACACCGCGGGGGATACGACCTGGGACACCCGACAGATGTTTTTC,CACDTAGDTTWDTRQMFF
TRDV2,TRDJ1,-,TRDD3,TGTGCCTGTGACACCGTAGGGGATACCGGGACCCGTAACACCGATAAACTCATCTTT,CACDTVGDTGTRNTDKLIF
TRDV2,TRDJ3,-,TRDD3,TGTGCCTGTGTAAGGTTGGGGGACAACCCCTGGGACACCCGACAGATGTTTTTC,CACVRLGDNPWDTRQMFF
TRDV2,TRDJ1,few,TRDD3,TGTGCCTGTGACACCGTGTCAACTGGGGGATCAACCGATAAACTCATCTTT,CACDTVSTGGSTDKLIF
TRDV2,TRDJ1,few,TRDD3,TGTGCCTGTGACACCGTCTGGGGGGCCACCCACACCGATAAACTCATCTTT,CACDTVWGATHTDKLIF
TRDV2,TRDJ1,-,-,TGTGCCTGTGACTCGGTACTGGGTTATCGGGACACCGATAAACTCATCTTT,CACDSVLGYRDTDKLIF
TRDV2,TRDJ1,-,TRDD3,TGTGCCTGTGACACCCTTAACTCTCGGGGATACCGGGGAGAGGGCGACGCTAAACTCATCTTT,CACDTLNSRGYRGEGDAKLIF
TRDV2,TRDJ1,-,-,TGTGCCTGTGACACCGTGGGACTGGAGGATAAGCTCATCTTT,CACDTVGLEDKLIF
TRDV2,TRDJ1,few,-,TGTGCCTGTGACCCGCTGATGGGCTCATCGTCCCCCGATAAACTCATCTTT,CACDPLMGSSSPDKLIF
TRDV2,TRDJ1,few,TRDD3,TGTGCCTGTGACACCCTGGGGGATACGCGGGACACCGATAAACTCATCTTT,CACDTLGDTRDTDKLIF
TRDV2,TRDJ1,-,-,TGTGCCTGTGACACCGTCCTTCCTACCGGGCTGGGGGATAAGGGCAAGGGGACCGCCACCGATAAACTCATCTTT,CACDTVLPTGLGDKGKGTATDKLIF
TRDV2,TRDJ1,few,TRDD3,TGTGCCTGTGACGGAGTTTCCCTTGTACTGGGGGATAAGAGGGGAACCGATAAACTCATCTTT,CACDGVSLVLGDKRGTDKLIF
TRDV2,TRDJ1,medium-sized,TRDD3,TGTGCCTGTGAACCACTGGGGGTCGCGAGCAAGTACACCGATAAACTCATCTTT,CACEPLGVASKYTDKLIF
TRDV2,TRDJ3,medium-sized,-,TGTGCCTGTGACACCGTTGGGGGGACCTGGGACACCCGACAGATGTTTTTC,CACDTVGGTWDTRQMFF
TRDV2,TRDJ1,large,TRDD3,TGTGCCTGTGACCCTTTATACTTCCTTCGTACTGGGGGTGACACCGATAAACTCATCTTT,CACDPLYFLRTGGDTDKLIF